The clone carrying this TCR beta chain was counted between two and nine times. The antigen remains undetermined. The CDR3 loop spans 14 amino acids. CDR1 is MNHEY, CDR2 SMNVEV, per germline (reference sequence). Unmatched junction bases numbered 5, after V lost 5 bases and J lost 2 bases. The sample belongs to a study of Tregs in tolerant kidney transplant recipients. Study overall: Mixed chimerism was transient after nonmyeloablative marrow transplants from related graft donors.

Broader study findings: Few patients were studied, so findings need validation in larger groups. This study did not directly address biological reproducibility. In tolerant patients, donor-specific Tregs outgrew total Tregs, suggesting antigen-driven expansion.

Produced via immunoSEQ multiplex PCR; TCRdb's table is partial and in-frame only. Found here are roughly 69,000 clones, around 90% of them singletons; the top ten hold around 0.42%. The chain has TRBV27 and TRBJ2-7, with TRBD2 matching over 8 bases. The receptor's source is a human donor who received a combined kidney and bone marrow transplant. The sequencing here drew on CD4+ T cells from blood, taken before the transplant. CDR3 sequence: CASSPGGETYEQYF. CDR3 nucleotide sequence: TGTGCCAGCAGTCCCGGGGGGGAGACCTACGAGCAGTACTTC.